Sequencing of this T cell receptor beta chain was carried out in a study of cytomegalovirus exposure and HLA in healthy donors. J gave up 4 bases and V 5 bases, and 7 bases lay outside the gene matches. Germline V gene data show CDR1 as LNHDA and CDR2 as SQIVND (reference sequence). The CDR3 sequence is 15 residues long. This clone was found once. PCR employed 60 Vbeta and 13 Jbeta primers. Profiled with immunoSEQ multiplex PCR; TCRdb holds only in-frame clones, not every one. The sample lists 160,000 or so clones, approximately 70% occurring once. Sequencing was carried out using PBMCs. The chain has TRBV19 and TRBJ1-2; 10 positions match TRBD1. The TCR originated in a man between 18 and 29 years old in good health and CMV-seropositive. The chain's CDR3 is CASSSDRGRSYGYTF. Here the CDR3 DNA reads TGTGCCAGTAGTTCCGACAGGGGGCGTAGCTATGGCTACACCTTC.